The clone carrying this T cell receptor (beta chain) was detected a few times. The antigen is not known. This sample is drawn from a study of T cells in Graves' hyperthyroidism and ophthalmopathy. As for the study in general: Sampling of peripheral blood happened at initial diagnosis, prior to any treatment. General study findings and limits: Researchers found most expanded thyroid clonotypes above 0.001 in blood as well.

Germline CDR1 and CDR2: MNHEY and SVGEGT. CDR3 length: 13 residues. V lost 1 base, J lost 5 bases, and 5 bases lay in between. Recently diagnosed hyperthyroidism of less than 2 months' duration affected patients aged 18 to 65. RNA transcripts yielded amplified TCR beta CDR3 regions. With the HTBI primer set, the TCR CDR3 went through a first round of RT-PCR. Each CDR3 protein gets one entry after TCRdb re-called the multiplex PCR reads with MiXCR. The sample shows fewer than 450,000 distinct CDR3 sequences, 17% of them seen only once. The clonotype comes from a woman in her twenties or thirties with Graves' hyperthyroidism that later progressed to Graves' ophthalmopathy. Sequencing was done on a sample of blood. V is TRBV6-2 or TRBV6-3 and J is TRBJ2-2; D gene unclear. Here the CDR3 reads CASSYFSTGELFF. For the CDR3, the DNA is TGTGCCAGCAGTTACTTTTCGACCGGGGAGCTGTTTTTT.